The text below deals with one TCR beta chain. Its antigen is still unknown. Base qualities are missing; no much larger clone stands one base away. A case-control design nested within a healthcare worker cohort in London, UK, was used, with weekly nasopharyngeal swab PCR tests and blood sampling performed. Healthcare workers were enrolled in the week of the UK lockdown, from 23 to 31 March 2020, and were followed every week for up to roughly 15 weeks. The library was made by 5' RACE. Sequencing was carried out with a NextSeq 500. Unique molecular identifiers were attached to individual cDNA molecules in the TCR library protocol so that sequencing error and PCR bias could be corrected. Both TCR alpha and beta chains were sequenced, and tight co-correlation was observed between alpha and beta sequence abundances in each sample. On the authors' methods: Decombinator V4 was used to annotate the V gene, J gene and CDR3 of the TCR sequences. TCRs were defined as expanded if a significant change between any two time points was detected under a Poisson model with p below 0.0001. TCR abundances were normalised to the total number of TCRs sequenced per sample and were expressed as counts per million. A search of VDJdb, accessed on 1 November 2021, was run for TCRs annotated to CMV, EBV and SARS-CoV-2, with TCRs annotated for multiple antigens excluded. TCRdb reran the public reads through fastp at Q25 and MiXCR, keeping productive beta chains. For every CDR3 protein sequence, its rows merge into one entry that carries the most common genes and DNA. Clone size and V and J calls follow TCRdb, not the original study. This sample lists 70,000 to 90,000 distinct CDR3 sequences; more than 9% were detected once. The ten largest make up about 8.2% of the sample.

This specimen belongs to a study of early T cells in non-severe SARS-CoV-2 infection (dated by TCRdb to the early 2020s). As for the study more broadly: TCR sequencing used bulk RNA from unsorted whole blood, so alpha and beta chains could not be paired.

What the work shows at the level of the full study, not this receptor alone: VDJdb matching was skewed toward anti-spike CD8 responses, so virus-specific expansions were likely underestimated and private and CD4 specificities were missed.

The source was whole blood, collected at baseline. This sequence originates from an adult who was a healthcare worker with PCR-confirmed SARS-CoV-2 infection or an uninfected control (not recorded which).

The nucleotide sequence is TGCGCCAGCAGCTTAAGGGGTGTCCACGAGCAGTACTTC. Its coded protein is CASSLRGVHEQYF. This chain is built from TRBV5-1 and TRBJ2-7; perhaps TRBD1 is the D gene, with 5 bases matching. Including cysteine and phenylalanine, the CDR3 has 13 amino acids. Of all the DNA, just the CDR3 is kept, 39 bases in frame from base 1. CDR1 is given as SGHRS and CDR2 as YFSETQ, both from the germline V gene. The germline ends are 11 bases apart after V is trimmed by 2 bases and J by 5 bases.